Sequencing of this T cell receptor beta chain was carried out in a study of Graves' ophthalmopathy and Graves' hyperthyroidism. RNA transcripts served as template for amplifying TCR beta CDR3 sequences. The first round was an RT-PCR with HTBI primers, and the second round was a multiplex PCR. From the multiplex PCR reads, TCRdb called clonotypes with MiXCR, one entry per CDR3 protein. The table shows 350,000 to 450,000 distinct CDR3 sequences, with about a sixth occurring only once. Findings and limits, study-wide: Cross-validated, the 13-signature model showed 87.88%/81.08% sensitivity/specificity, and 80%/75% in the test set.

Turning to this clonotype: Its specificity is unknown.

Trimming left V 2 bases short and J 4 bases short, with 20 bases between. In germline, CDR1 is MDHEN, CDR2 SYDVKM. The CDR3 extends over 17 amino acids. This TCR was sampled from a woman aged 18-35 years with Graves' ophthalmopathy. The genes are TRBV28 and TRBJ1-2; D possibly corresponds to TRBD1 (5 bases). Sequencing input: peripheral blood. CDR3 in amino acids: CASSLEGFEGLVYGYTF. The CDR3, as DNA: TGTGCCAGCAGTTTAGAAGGTTTCGAGGGGTTGGTCTATGGCTACACCTTC.